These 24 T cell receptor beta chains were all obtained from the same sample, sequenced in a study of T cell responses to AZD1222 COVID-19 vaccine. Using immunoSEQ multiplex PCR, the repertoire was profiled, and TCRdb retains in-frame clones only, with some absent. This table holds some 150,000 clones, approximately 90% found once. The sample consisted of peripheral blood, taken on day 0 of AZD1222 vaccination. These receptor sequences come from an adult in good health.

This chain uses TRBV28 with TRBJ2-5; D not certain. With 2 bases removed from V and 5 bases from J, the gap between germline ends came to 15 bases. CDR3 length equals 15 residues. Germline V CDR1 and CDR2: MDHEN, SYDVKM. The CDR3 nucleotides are TGTGCCAGCAGTTTAAGGGAAAAGGGAATGGAGACCCAGTACTTC. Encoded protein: CASSLREKGMETQYF.

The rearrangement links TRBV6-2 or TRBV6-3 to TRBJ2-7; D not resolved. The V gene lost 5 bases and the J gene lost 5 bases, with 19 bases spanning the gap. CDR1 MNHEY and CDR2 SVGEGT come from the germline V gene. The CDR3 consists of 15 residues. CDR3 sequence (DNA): TGTGCCAGCAGTCATGGGGAACATTTGAACGACGAGCAGTACTTC. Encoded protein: CASSHGEHLNDEQYF.

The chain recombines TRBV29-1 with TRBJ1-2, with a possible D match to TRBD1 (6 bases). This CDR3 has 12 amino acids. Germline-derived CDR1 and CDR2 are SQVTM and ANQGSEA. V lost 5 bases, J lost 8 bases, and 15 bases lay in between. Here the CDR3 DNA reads TGCAGCGTTAATATGGACAGAAGAGGCTACACCTTC. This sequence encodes CSVNMDRRGYTF.

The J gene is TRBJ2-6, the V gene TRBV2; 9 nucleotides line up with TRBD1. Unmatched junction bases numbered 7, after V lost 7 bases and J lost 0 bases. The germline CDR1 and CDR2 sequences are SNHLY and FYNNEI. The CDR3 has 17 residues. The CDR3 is CASTRDRVGSGANVLTF. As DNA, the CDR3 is TGTGCCAGCACCCGGGACAGGGTTGGCTCTGGGGCCAACGTCCTGACTTTC.

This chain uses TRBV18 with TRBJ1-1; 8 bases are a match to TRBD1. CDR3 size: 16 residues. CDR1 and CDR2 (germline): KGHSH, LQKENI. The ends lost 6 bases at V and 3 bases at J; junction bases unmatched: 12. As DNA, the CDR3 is TGTGCCAGCTCTCTATTTCAGGGGGCCGGCTACACTGAAGCTTTCTTT. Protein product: CASSLFQGAGYTEAFF.

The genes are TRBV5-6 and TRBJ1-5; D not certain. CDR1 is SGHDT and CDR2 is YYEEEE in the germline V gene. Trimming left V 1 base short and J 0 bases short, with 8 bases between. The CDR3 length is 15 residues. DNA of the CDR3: TGTGCCAGCAGCTTGAGGCAGAATAGCAATCAGCCCCAGCATTTT. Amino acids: CASSLRQNSNQPQHF.

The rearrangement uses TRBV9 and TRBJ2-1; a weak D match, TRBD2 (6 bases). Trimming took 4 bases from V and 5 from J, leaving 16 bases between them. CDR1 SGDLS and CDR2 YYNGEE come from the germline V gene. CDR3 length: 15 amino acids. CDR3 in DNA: TGTGCCAGCAGCCCCCGTGGTAGGGAGGACAATGAGCAGTTCTTC. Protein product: CASSPRGREDNEQFF.

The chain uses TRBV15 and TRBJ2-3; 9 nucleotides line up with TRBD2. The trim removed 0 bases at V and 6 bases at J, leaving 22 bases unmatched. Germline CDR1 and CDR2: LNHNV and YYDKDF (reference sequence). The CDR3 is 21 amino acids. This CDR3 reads CATSRDFAAGGPPSFLDTQYF. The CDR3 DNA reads TGTGCCACCAGCAGAGATTTTGCTGCGGGAGGGCCCCCCTCGTTCCTTGATACGCAGTATTTT.

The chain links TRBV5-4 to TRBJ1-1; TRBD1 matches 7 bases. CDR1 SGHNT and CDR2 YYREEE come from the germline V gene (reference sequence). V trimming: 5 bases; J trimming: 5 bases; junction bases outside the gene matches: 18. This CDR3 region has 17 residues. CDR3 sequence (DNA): TGTGCCAGCAGTTTCGACAGGGATCTCTCCGGGAGGACTGAAGCTTTCTTT. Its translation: CASSFDRDLSGRTEAFF.

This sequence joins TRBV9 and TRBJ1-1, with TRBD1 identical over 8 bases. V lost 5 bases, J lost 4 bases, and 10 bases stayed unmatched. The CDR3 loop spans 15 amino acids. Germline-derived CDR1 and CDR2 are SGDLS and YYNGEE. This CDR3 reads CASSTGGQGTTEAFF. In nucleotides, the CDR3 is TGTGCCAGCAGTACGGGCGGACAGGGAACCACTGAAGCTTTCTTT.

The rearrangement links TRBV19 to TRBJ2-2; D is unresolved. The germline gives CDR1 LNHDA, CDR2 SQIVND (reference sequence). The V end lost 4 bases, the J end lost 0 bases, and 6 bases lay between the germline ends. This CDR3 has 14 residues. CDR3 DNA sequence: TGTGCCAGTAGTAATAGCCCGAACACCGGGGAGCTGTTTTTT. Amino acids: CASSNSPNTGELFF.

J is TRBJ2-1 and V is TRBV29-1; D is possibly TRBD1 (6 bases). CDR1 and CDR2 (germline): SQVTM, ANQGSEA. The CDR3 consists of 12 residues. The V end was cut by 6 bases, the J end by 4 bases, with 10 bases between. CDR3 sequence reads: CSVDTGYNEQFF. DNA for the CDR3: TGCAGCGTAGATACAGGGTACAATGAGCAGTTCTTC.

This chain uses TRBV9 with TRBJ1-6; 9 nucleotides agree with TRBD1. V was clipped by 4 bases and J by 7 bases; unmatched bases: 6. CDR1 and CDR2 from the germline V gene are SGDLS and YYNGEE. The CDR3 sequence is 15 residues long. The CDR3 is CASSTSGTGNSPLHF. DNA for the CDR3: TGTGCCAGCAGCACCTCCGGGACAGGGAATTCACCCCTCCACTTT.

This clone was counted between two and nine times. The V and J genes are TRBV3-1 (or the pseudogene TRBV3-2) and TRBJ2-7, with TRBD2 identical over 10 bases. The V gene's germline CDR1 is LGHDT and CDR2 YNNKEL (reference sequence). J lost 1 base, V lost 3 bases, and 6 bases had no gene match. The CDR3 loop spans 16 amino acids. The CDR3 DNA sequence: TGTGCCAGCAGCCACCGGACTAGCGGAAATTCCTACGAGCAGTACTTC. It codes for CASSHRTSGNSYEQYF.

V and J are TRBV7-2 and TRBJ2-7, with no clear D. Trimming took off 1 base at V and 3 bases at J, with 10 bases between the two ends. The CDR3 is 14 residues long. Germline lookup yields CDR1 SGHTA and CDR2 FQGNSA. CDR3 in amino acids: CASSLDPGLYEQYF. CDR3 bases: TGTGCCAGCAGCTTAGACCCGGGTCTCTACGAGCAGTACTTC.

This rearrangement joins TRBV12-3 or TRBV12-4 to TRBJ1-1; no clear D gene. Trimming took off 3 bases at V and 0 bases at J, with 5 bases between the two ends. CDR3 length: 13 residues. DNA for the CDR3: TGTGCCAGCAGTTTTGAGATGAACACTGAAGCTTTCTTT. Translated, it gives CASSFEMNTEAFF.

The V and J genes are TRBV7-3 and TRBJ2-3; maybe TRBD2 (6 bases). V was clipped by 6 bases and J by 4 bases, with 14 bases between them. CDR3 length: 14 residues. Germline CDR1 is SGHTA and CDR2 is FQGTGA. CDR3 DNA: TGTGCCAGCAGTTTGGGGGGTTGGGCAGATACGCAGTATTTT. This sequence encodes CASSLGGWADTQYF.

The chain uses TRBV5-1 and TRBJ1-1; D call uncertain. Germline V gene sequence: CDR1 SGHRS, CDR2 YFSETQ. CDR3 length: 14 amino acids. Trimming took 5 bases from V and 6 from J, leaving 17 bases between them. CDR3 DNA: TGCGCCAGCAGGCTTGAGTTGCCGCACTCTGAAGCTTTCTTT. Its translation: CASRLELPHSEAFF.

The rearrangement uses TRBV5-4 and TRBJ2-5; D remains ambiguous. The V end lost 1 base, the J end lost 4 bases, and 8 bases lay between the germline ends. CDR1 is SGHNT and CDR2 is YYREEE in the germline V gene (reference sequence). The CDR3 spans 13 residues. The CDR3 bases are TGTGCCAGCAGCTTGCTAAGAGGAGAGACCCAGTACTTC. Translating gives CASSLLRGETQYF.

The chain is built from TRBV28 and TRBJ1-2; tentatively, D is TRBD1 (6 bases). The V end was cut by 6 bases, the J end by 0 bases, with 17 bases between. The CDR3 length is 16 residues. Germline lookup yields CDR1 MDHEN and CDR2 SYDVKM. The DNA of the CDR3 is TGTGCCAGCAGAAGACAGGCCTGGAGAGCTAACTATGGCTACACCTTC. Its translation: CASRRQAWRANYGYTF.

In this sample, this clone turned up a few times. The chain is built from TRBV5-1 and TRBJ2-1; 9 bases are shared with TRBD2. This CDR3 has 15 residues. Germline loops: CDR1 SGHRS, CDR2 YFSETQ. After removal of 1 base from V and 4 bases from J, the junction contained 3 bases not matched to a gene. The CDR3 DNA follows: TGCGCCAGCAGCTTGTTAGCGGGAGAGTACAATGAGCAGTTCTTC. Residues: CASSLLAGEYNEQFF.

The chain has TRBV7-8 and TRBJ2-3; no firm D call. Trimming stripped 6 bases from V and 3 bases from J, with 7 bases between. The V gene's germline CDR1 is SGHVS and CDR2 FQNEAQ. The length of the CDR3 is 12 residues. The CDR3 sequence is CASSQPTDTQYF. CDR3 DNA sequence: TGTGCCAGCAGTCAACCAACAGATACGCAGTATTTT.

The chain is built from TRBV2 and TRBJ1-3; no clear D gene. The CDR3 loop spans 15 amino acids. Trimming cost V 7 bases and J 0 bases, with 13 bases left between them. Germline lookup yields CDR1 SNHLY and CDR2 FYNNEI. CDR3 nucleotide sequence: TGTGCCAGCACCAAGACGTTCAGCTCTGGAAACACCATATATTTT. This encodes CASTKTFSSGNTIYF.

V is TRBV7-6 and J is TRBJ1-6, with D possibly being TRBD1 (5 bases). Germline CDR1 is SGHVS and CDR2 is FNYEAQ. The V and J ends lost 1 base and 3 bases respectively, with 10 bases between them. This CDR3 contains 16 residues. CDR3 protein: CASSLEGFGYNSPLHF. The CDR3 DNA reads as TGTGCCAGCAGCTTAGAGGGGTTCGGCTATAATTCACCCCTCCACTTT. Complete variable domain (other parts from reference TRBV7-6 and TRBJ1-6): GAGVSQSPRYKVTKRGQDVALRCDPISGHVSLYWYRQALGQGPEFLTYFNYEAQQDKSGLPNDRFSAERPEGSISTLTIQRTEQRDSAMYRCASSLEGFGYNSPLHFGNGTRLTVT.